This entry features one T cell receptor beta chain sequence. Its matching antigen is unknown. Libraries of TRB cDNA were made by 5' RACE and carried UMIs. TCRdb reprocessed the 5' RACE reads, with one entry per CDR3 protein and no DNA. The sample features 49,000 or so distinct CDR3 sequences, with roughly 0.59% in its top ten. This CDR3 has 16 residues. Looked up from germline, CDR1 is SGHTA and CDR2 is FQGTGA. The data originate from a study of CXCR3-negative and CXCR3-positive naive CD8 T cells. Findings and caveats of the study: In both naive subsets diversity was comparably high, whereas memory CD8+ cells showed much lower diversity. CXCR3-positive naive cells carried more hydrophobic TRB CDR3s than CXCR3-negative naive cells did.

This chain connects TRBV7-3 to TRBJ2-3. The TCR sequence derives from a human donor in good health. Some clones in this sample may be carry-over from other donors' samples. Material: naive CXCR3+ CD8+ T cells from blood. As for subset: CD45RO-CCR7+CD27+CD95- naive CD8+ T cells expressing CXCR3 (TNR3+). CDR3 residues: CASSLGPRRSTDTQYF. Filled out from reference TRBV7-3 and TRBJ2-3, the complete variable domain reads GAGVSQTPSNKVTEKGKYVELRCDPISGHTALYWYRQSLGQGPEFLIYFQGTGAADDSGLPNDRFFAVRPEGSVSTLKIQRTERGDSAVYLCASSLGPRRSTDTQYFGPGTRLTVL.